These 2 T cell receptor beta chains came from one sample sequenced in a study of control samples from healthy donors and cancer patients. TCRdb keeps only in-frame clones here, not all; method: immunoSEQ multiplex PCR. The sample has around 250,000 clones, around 79% seen once. Sequenced sample: PBMCs. The receptor source for this set is an older woman with lung cancer.

The V call is TRBV6-5, the J call TRBJ2-5; 9 nucleotides agree with TRBD1. The V gene end was trimmed by 0 bases and the J gene end by 2 bases; junction bases not matched to a gene: 4. The CDR3 has 16 residues. CDR1 is MNHEY and CDR2 is SVGAGI in the germline V gene. The DNA for the CDR3 is TGTGCCAGCAGTTACTCAGGGGACAGGGTTCAAGAGACCCAGTACTTC. Its protein product is CASSYSGDRVQETQYF.

The gene calls are TRBV7-9 and TRBJ1-1, with 11 bases fitting TRBD1. CDR1 is SEHNR and CDR2 is FQNEAQ in the germline V gene (reference sequence). The CDR3 is made up of 16 amino acids. The J segment lost 4 bases and the V segment lost 6 bases, leaving 10 bases of the junction unmatched. Here the CDR3 DNA reads TGTGCCAGCAGTCTAACTTCCGGGACAGGGGGCACTGAAGCTTTCTTT. Protein sequence: CASSLTSGTGGTEAFF.